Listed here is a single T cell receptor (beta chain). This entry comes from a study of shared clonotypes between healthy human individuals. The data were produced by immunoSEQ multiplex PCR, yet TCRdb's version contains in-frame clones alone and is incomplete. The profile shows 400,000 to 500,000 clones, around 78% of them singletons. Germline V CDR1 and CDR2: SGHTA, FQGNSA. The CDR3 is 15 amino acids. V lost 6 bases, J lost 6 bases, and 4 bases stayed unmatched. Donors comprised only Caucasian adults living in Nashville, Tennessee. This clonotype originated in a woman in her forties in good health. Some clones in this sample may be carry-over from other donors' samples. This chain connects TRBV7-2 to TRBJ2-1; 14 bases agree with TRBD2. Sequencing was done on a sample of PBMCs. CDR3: CASRPGLAGGNEQFF. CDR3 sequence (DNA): TGTGCCAGCAGACCTGGACTAGCGGGAGGCAATGAGCAGTTCTTC.